This TCR beta chain was identified during a study of blood T cell repertoires in COVID-19. Some clones are missing from TCRdb's copy, which holds only in-frame ones; the method was immunoSEQ multiplex PCR. The sample has just over 150,000 clones, roughly 90% seen once; the top ten hold approximately 6.6%. Trimming took off 8 bases at V and 2 bases at J, with 13 bases between the two ends. CDR3 length equals 14 residues. Germline-derived CDR1 and CDR2 are MNHEY and SMNVEV (reference sequence). Either two negative PCRs, clearance, or symptom resolution qualified Cohort 3 donors as recovered. This rearrangement joins TRBV27 to TRBJ2-1; weak D call: TRBD2 (7 bases). Sequencing input: PBMCs or T cells enriched from blood (not recorded which). The sequence came from a woman in her forties or fifties who had recovered from COVID-19. CDR3 residues: CASLTGGPYNEQFF. The CDR3 region has the DNA TGTGCCAGCCTAACGGGGGGCCCCTACAATGAGCAGTTCTTC.